The 22 T cell receptor beta chains listed next were all sequenced from one sample in a study of a mutant IDH1 vaccine in newly diagnosed glioma. Time point given: week 11, during vaccination. Doses comprised 300 ug of mutant IDH1 20-mer peptide each, plus topical imiquimod. These TCRs' antigens remain unknown. Profiled with immunoSEQ multiplex PCR; TCRdb holds only in-frame clones, not every one. The sample consists of some 30,000 clones, about 78% of them appearing once. The source material was PBMCs, sampled from a glioma patient whose treatment included an IDH1 peptide vaccine. All receptors derive from a man aged 25 to 40 with glioma.

The chain is built from TRBV4-1 and TRBJ2-3; 9 bases align to TRBD2. CDR1 and CDR2 (germline): MGHRA, YSYEKL. CDR3 length: 16 residues. Trimming at V came to 1 base and at J to 3 bases, leaving 5 bases not matched to a gene. DNA for the CDR3: TGCGCCAGCAGCCAAGCGCTAGCGGGGAGAACAGATACGCAGTATTTT. It specifies CASSQALAGRTDTQYF.

This clone was seen only a few times. The chain carries TRBV7-3 and TRBJ2-6; D is tentatively TRBD1 or TRBD2 (5 bases each). CDR1 SGHTA and CDR2 FQGTGA come from the germline V gene. V was cut by 5 bases and J by 0 bases, with 17 bases left in between. The CDR3 runs to 18 residues. CDR3 in DNA: TGTGCCAGCAGCCCCGGGACCAATCGTTTCTCTGGGGCCAACGTCCTGACTTTC. This gives the protein CASSPGTNRFSGANVLTF.

This clone was observed once. This sequence joins TRBV4-1 and TRBJ1-5; TRBD1 is a possible D gene (5 bases). Germline V CDR1 and CDR2: MGHRA, YSYEKL. The CDR3 is 14 amino acids. Trimming shortened V by 8 bases and J by 2 bases, and 13 bases separated the two germline ends. The CDR3: CASSPGGGNQPQHF. CDR3 coding DNA: TGCGCCAGCTCCCCCGGGGGGGGCAATCAGCCCCAGCATTTT.

This clone is a singleton in its sample. CDR3 loop: CASSPRGRGEGNQPQHF. The CDR3 nucleotides read TGTGCCAGTAGTCCCCGGGGCAGGGGTGAAGGCAATCAGCCCCAGCATTTT. V is TRBV19 and J is TRBJ1-5, with D maybe TRBD1 (6 bases). Germline values: CDR1 LNHDA, CDR2 SQIVND (reference sequence). The CDR3 contains 17 residues. Trimming cost V 5 bases and J 2 bases, with 19 bases left between them.

The chain links TRBV18 to TRBJ1-4; weak D call: TRBD1 (5 bases). V lost 3 bases to trimming and J lost 5 bases, with 10 bases between them. The CDR3 has 14 residues. Germline V gives CDR1 KGHSH, CDR2 LQKENI. The chain's CDR3 is CASSPSQGNEKLFF. CDR3 bases: TGTGCCAGCTCACCTTCGCAGGGAAATGAAAAACTGTTTTTT.

V gene TRBV29-1 combines with J gene TRBJ2-7; 7 bases are a match to TRBD1. This CDR3 has 15 amino acids. After removal of 4 bases from V and 0 bases from J, the junction contained 9 bases not matched to a gene. Germline loops: CDR1 SQVTM, CDR2 ANQGSEA. The CDR3 sequence: CSVVSQGDPSYEQYF. CDR3 nucleotides: TGCAGCGTTGTTTCCCAGGGGGATCCCTCCTACGAGCAGTACTTC.

This chain connects TRBV10-3 to TRBJ1-2, with a possible D match to TRBD1 (5 bases). The V and J ends lost 0 bases and 0 bases respectively, with 17 bases between them. Germline values: CDR1 ENHRY, CDR2 SYGVKD. The CDR3 has 18 residues. This CDR3 reads CAISESWINRRTNYGYTF. CDR3 coding DNA: TGTGCCATCAGTGAGTCCTGGATTAACAGGCGAACTAACTATGGCTACACCTTC.

The chain combines TRBV29-1 with TRBJ1-3; 7 positions agree with TRBD1. After removal of 4 bases from V and 4 bases from J, the junction contained 4 bases not matched to a gene. The V gene's germline CDR1 is SQVTM and CDR2 ANQGSEA. The CDR3 length is 13 residues. The CDR3 DNA sequence: TGCAGCGTTGTTAGGGGGCTCGGAAACACCATATATTTT. As protein: CSVVRGLGNTIYF. Full variable domain (missing parts from reference TRBV29-1 and TRBJ1-3): SAVISQKPSRDICQRGTSLTIQCQVDSQVTMMFWYRQQPGQSLTLIATANQGSEATYESGFVIDKFPISRPNLTFSTLTVSNMSPEDSSIYLCSVVRGLGNTIYFGEGSWLTVV.

V is TRBV5-1 and J is TRBJ1-4, with D perhaps matching TRBD1 (6 bases). CDR1 is SGHRS and CDR2 is YFSETQ in the germline V gene. This CDR3 has 15 residues. The germline V and J ends were trimmed by 1 base and 6 bases, with 13 bases remaining between them. For the CDR3, the DNA is TGCGCCAGCAGCTTGTCAGGGGAAGCTGATGAAAAACTGTTTTTT. It codes for CASSLSGEADEKLFF.

The CDR3 reads CASSPGRGRGQGETQYF. DNA of the CDR3: TGTGCCAGCAGTCCAGGTCGGGGGAGAGGGCAGGGAGAGACCCAGTACTTC. The chain has TRBV11-1 and TRBJ2-5; D is perhaps TRBD2 (6 bases). Germline CDR1 SGHAT, CDR2 FQDESV (reference sequence). The CDR3 loop spans 17 amino acids. Trimming removed 6 bases at V and 4 bases at J, with 24 bases between.

Here the CDR3 DNA reads TGCGCCAGCAGTTTTGGGGACTCAATCTCCTACGAGCAGTACTTC. This encodes CASSFGDSISYEQYF. The rearrangement joins TRBV5-1 to TRBJ2-7; possibly TRBD2 for D (6 bases). Germline values: CDR1 SGHRS, CDR2 YFSETQ. The CDR3 contains 15 residues. Trimming cost V 5 bases and J 0 bases, with 15 bases left between them.

The genes are TRBV29-1 and TRBJ1-2; perhaps TRBD1 as D (5 bases). The V gene's germline CDR1 is SQVTM and CDR2 ANQGSEA. The CDR3 extends over 14 amino acids. Between the trimmed V and J ends, which lost 4 bases and 8 bases, there was a span of 20 bases. The CDR3 spells CSVGGTAFGGGYTF. The CDR3, as DNA: TGCAGCGTTGGAGGGACCGCCTTTGGAGGAGGCTACACCTTC.

This clone appeared once. The chain uses TRBV30 and TRBJ2-3; no definite D call. This CDR3 comprises 17 residues. Germline V gene sequence: CDR1 GTSNPN, CDR2 SVGIG (reference sequence). V was shortened by 0 bases and J by 2 bases, with 18 bases between the two germline ends. This CDR3 is CAWSVRAYPRFTDTQYF. The CDR3 DNA reads as TGTGCCTGGAGTGTACGGGCCTACCCTCGATTCACAGATACGCAGTATTTT.

This sequence joins TRBV4-1 and TRBJ1-2, with 8 bases that match TRBD1. CDR3 length: 14 residues. The germline V gene has CDR1 MGHRA and CDR2 YSYEKL. The V segment lost 4 bases and the J segment 7 bases; nucleotides outside the gene matches: 8. This chain's CDR3 is CASSLWTGSGGYTF. CDR3 DNA: TGCGCCAGCAGCCTGTGGACAGGGAGCGGTGGCTACACCTTC.

This rearrangement joins TRBV6-1 to TRBJ1-2; D might be TRBD1 (5 bases). The CDR3 loop spans 13 amino acids. Germline CDR1 reads MNHNS; CDR2 reads SASEGT. V was trimmed by 1 base and J by 8 bases, leaving 11 bases between them. CDR3 in amino acids: CASSEEAWGGYTF. DNA of the CDR3: TGTGCCAGCAGTGAAGAAGCCTGGGGCGGCTACACCTTC.

The gene calls are TRBV5-6 and TRBJ1-1; 9 bases map to TRBD1. The V gene end was trimmed by 4 bases and the J gene end by 4 bases; junction bases not matched to a gene: 5. Germline assignment: CDR1 SGHDT and CDR2 YYEEEE. The CDR3 loop spans 14 amino acids. In DNA form, the CDR3 reads TGTGCCAGCAGCGCCTGGGACAGGGCCACTGAAGCTTTCTTT. Translation: CASSAWDRATEAFF.

The genes are TRBV5-3 and TRBJ2-7; D gene unclear. TRBV5-3 is an ORF for which the function is uncertain. The CDR3 has 12 residues. Trimming removed 0 bases from V and 6 bases from J, with 7 bases in between. In DNA, the CDR3 is TGTGCCAGAAGCTTGGCACATACCGAGCAGTACTTC. This gives the protein CARSLAHTEQYF.

The rearrangement joins TRBV2 to TRBJ2-5, with D unclear. The CDR3 length is 14 residues. V gave up 7 bases and J gave up 1 base, with 13 bases separating them. Looked up from germline, CDR1 is SNHLY and CDR2 is FYNNEI. CDR3 in amino acids: CASTKTPLQETQYF. In DNA form, the CDR3 reads TGTGCCAGCACTAAGACACCTCTCCAAGAGACCCAGTACTTC.

This clone has just one count. CDR3 bases: TGTGCCAGCAGTTACAGACCTATGAACACTGAAGCTTTCTTT. Its protein is CASSYRPMNTEAFF. The chain couples TRBV27 to TRBJ1-1, with D uncertain. CDR3 size: 14 residues. Between the trimmed V and J ends, which lost 4 bases and 0 bases, there was a span of 9 bases. Germline loops: CDR1 MNHEY, CDR2 SMNVEV (reference sequence).

This chain links TRBV7-6 with TRBJ1-2; D gene uncertain. The germline V gene has CDR1 SGHVS and CDR2 FNYEAQ. Trimming shortened V by 2 bases and J by 8 bases, and 12 bases separated the two germline ends. This CDR3 is 13 amino acids long. For the CDR3, the DNA is TGTGCCAGCAGCTTATCTCTATATAGCGGCTACACCTTC. Translating it yields CASSLSLYSGYTF.

The chain uses TRBV6-1 and TRBJ1-1; TRBD1 might be the D (6 bases). The V and J ends lost 1 base and 4 bases respectively, with 13 bases between them. The CDR3 extends over 15 amino acids. Germline V gene sequence: CDR1 MNHNS, CDR2 SASEGT. The CDR3 DNA is TGTGCCAGCAGTGAAGACCCACAGGGAAGCACTGAAGCTTTCTTT. Translating it yields CASSEDPQGSTEAFF.

This clone has just a few counts. The chain carries TRBV5-6 and TRBJ1-1; 7 bases map to TRBD1. V lost 3 bases, J lost 9 bases, and 8 bases stayed unmatched. This CDR3 spans 13 amino acids. Germline-derived CDR1 and CDR2 are SGHDT and YYEEEE. The CDR3 reads CASSSRTGVKAFF. In nucleotides, the CDR3 is TGTGCCAGCAGCTCCCGGACAGGAGTGAAAGCTTTCTTT.